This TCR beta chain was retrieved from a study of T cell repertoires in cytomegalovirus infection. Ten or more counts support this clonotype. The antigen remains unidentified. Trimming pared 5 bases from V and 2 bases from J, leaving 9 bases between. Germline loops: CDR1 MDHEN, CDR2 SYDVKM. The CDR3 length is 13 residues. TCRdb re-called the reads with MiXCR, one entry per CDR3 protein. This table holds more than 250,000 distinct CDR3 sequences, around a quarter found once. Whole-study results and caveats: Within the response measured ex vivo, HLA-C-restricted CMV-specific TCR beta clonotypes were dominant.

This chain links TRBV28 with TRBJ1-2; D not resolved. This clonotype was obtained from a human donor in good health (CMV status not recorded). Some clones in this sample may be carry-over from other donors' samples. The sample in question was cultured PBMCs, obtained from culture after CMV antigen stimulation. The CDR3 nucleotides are TGTGCCAGCAGTCCCAGGTTCAACTATGGCTACACCTTC. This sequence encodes CASSPRFNYGYTF.